This T cell receptor beta chain originates from a study of shared clonotypes between healthy human individuals (dated by TCRdb to 2018 to 2021). General notes on the study: The cohort comprised two women and a few men aged 18 to 49 years. To estimate repertoire size and how much clonotypes are shared between individuals, the study performed deep sequencing of blood TCR repertoires from a few healthy adults. Different laboratories and diverse techniques were used to prepare libraries and sequence TCR repertoires, to increase sequencing depth and limit assay-specific biases. Each donor's leukapheresis produced roughly between about 0.8 and 10 billion PBMCs.

TCR CDR3 regions were amplified from genomic DNA by multiplex PCR using the deep immunoSEQ assay. Extracted genomic DNA from each cell subset was spread evenly across all wells of several immunoSEQ 96-well plates, with each plate serving as a replicate. For unsorted PBMC, 300 to 350 ng genomic DNA, equal to 30,000 or so T cell genomes, was loaded into each replicate PCR. Ten immunoSEQ deep assay plates were used to sequence unsorted PBMC genomic DNA. Purified libraries were measured with a Qubit 3.0 fluorometer, size-checked on a Bioanalyzer 2100, and measured again with the KAPA Library Quantification kit. Every immunoSEQ 96-well plate was sequenced on a separate single-read 150-cycle Illumina NextSeq 550 flow cell. In the authors' own workflow: Because only junctional sequences without quality scores were contained in the immunoSEQ output, filtering matching that applied to full-length reads could not be performed. Sequences were annotated with PyIR, a Python wrapper for IgBLAST v1.9, using IMGT germline references to assign V/J genes and CDR3. Reads were removed for weak V/J assignments (E-value above 1e-6), missing CDR3, stop codons, out-of-frame junctions, or ambiguous translated residues. V3J clonotypes were defined as sequences sharing the same inferred V gene, J gene, and CDR3 amino acid sequence. To compute the percentage overlap between repertoires, the number of shared unique clonotypes was divided by the size of the smaller repertoire. RTK rarefaction, the Chao1 estimator, and Recon v2.1 estimates of unobserved clonotypes were used to assess repertoire richness. TCRdb mirrors the immuneACCESS table, restricted to in-frame sequences. Some clones are absent from its copies; in checked studies, under half trace to an unresolved V gene, and the reason for the others is unknown. V and J calls and clone size follow that table, whereas D and trimming were derived from the DNA. The sample records 400,000 to 500,000 clones, approximately 79% of which are singletons. Approximately 12% of the sample goes to the ten largest clones.

Healthy HIV-negative adults with no recently reported acute infections or vaccinations were included as donors. Only Caucasian adults living in Nashville, Tennessee, USA were represented among the donors. For unsorted samples, roughly 91 million PBMCs were counted, and genomic DNA was extracted using the QIAamp DNA Blood Mini kit. After blood collection by leukapheresis, PBMCs were isolated using Ficoll-Histopaque density gradient centrifugation and then cryopreserved in the vapor phase of liquid nitrogen. This clone was recorded once. What this receptor recognizes is not known. It has no much larger one-base neighbor in the sample; base qualities were not kept. The same CDR3 arises from other DNA sequences in this sample as well. CDR1 and CDR2 (DFQATT, SNEGSKA) derive from the germline V gene (reference sequence). Including the terminal cysteine and phenylalanine, the CDR3 comprises 11 residues. Just CDR3 DNA is preserved here, 33 bases in frame from base 1.

Study-wide findings and limitations: Sampling was restricted to blood, and TCR repertoires in tissue are likely to differ from TCR repertoires in blood. Based on pairwise subsampling, the degree of clonotype sharing among donors was expected to be affected by sequencing depth. The genetic and exposure-history diversity represented was limited by the small number of donors.

The chain joins TRBV20-1 to TRBJ2-7; a tentative D call is TRBD2 (5 bases match). The source of this sequence is a woman aged 40 to 50 in good health. Some clones in this sample may be carry-over from other donors' samples. Sequencing was carried out using PBMCs. The nucleotide sequence is given as TGCAGCGCCCGGGACTCCTACGAGCAGTACTTC. The encoded protein is CSARDSYEQYF.